This T cell receptor beta chain was sequenced for a study of blood T cell repertoires in COVID-19. About the research overall: The analysed material was cDNA or gDNA that came from T cells, B-cell-depleted T cells, or PBMCs.

Source study methods: Reference gene primer amplification gave nucleated cell count estimates. TCRdb's copy holds only in-frame clones and misses some; the assay was immunoSEQ multiplex PCR. That table supplies the V and J calls and clone size; D and trimming were determined from the DNA. The sample consists of approximately 150,000 clones, roughly 80% of them appearing once. V dropped 2 bases and J dropped 7; count of bases not matched to a gene: 5. Per germline, CDR1 SGHRS and CDR2 YFSETQ. There are 15 residues in the CDR3. Specimen: peripheral blood. The TCR comes from a human donor in a cohort sampled during active COVID-19. The chain combines TRBV5-1 with TRBJ1-4, with 10 bases identical to TRBD1. The CDR3 sequence is CASSLTTGGGEKLFF. As DNA, the CDR3 is TGCGCCAGCAGCTTAACGACAGGGGGCGGTGAAAAACTGTTTTTT. The full variable domain, completed using reference TRBV5-1 and TRBJ1-4, is KAGVTQTPRYLIKTRGQQVTLSCSPISGHRSVSWYQQTPGQGLQFLFEYFSETQRNKGNFPGRFSGRQFSNSRSEMNVSTLELGDSALYLCASSLTTGGGEKLFFGSGTQLSVL.